The 7 T cell receptor beta chains reported below all come from one sample, sequenced in a study of technical replicates of blood from a handful of donors. The protocol was immunoSEQ multiplex PCR, while the TCRdb copy is restricted to in-frame clones and leaves out a portion. The sample yields roughly 100,000 clones, roughly 95% seen once. Sequenced material: T cells isolated from PBMCs. These receptors were taken from a human donor in good health.

V gene TRBV10-3 combines with J gene TRBJ2-2, with D unresolved. The V gene's germline CDR1 is ENHRY and CDR2 SYGVKD. Trimming shortened V by 3 bases and J by 0 bases, and 8 bases separated the two germline ends. This CDR3 has 15 residues. CDR3 DNA sequence: TGTGCCATCAGTGACACTACCGCGAACACCGGGGAGCTGTTTTTT. It encodes CAISDTTANTGELFF.

The rearrangement joins TRBV28 to TRBJ1-2; D remains ambiguous. This CDR3 is 14 amino acids long. The germline gives CDR1 MDHEN, CDR2 SYDVKM. V was pared by 5 bases and J by 5 bases, with 15 bases between. CDR3 nucleotides: TGTGCCAGCAGTCATGGGGAGCAGCTTTATGGCTACACCTTC. It translates to CASSHGEQLYGYTF.

For the CDR3, the DNA is TGTGCCAGCAGCTGGGCCCTGAACACTGAAGCTTTCTTT. Encoded protein: CASSWALNTEAFF. This rearrangement joins TRBV11-3 to TRBJ1-1; D not resolved. CDR3 size: 13 residues. Germline-derived CDR1 and CDR2 are SGHNT and YENEEA. V was trimmed by 4 bases and J by 0 bases, leaving 6 bases between them.

The chain combines TRBV7-6 with TRBJ1-1; no definite D call. Germline V gene lookup returns CDR1 SGHVS and CDR2 FNYEAQ. This CDR3 has 14 amino acids. Deletions cut 0 bases from V and 3 bases from J, with 8 bases between. Written as DNA, the CDR3 is TGTGCCAGCAGCTTAGCGATAACAGACACTGAAGCTTTCTTT. Translation gives CASSLAITDTEAFF.

This sequence joins TRBV4-3 and TRBJ2-5; tentative D call: TRBD1 (8 bases). This CDR3 has 14 amino acids. Germline loops: CDR1 LGHNA, CDR2 YSLEER. Trimming cost V 4 bases and J 7 bases, with 16 bases left between them. The CDR3 sequence: CASSPLYRGGTQYF. Written as DNA, the CDR3 is TGCGCCAGCAGCCCTTTATACAGGGGGGGGACCCAGTACTTC.

The rearrangement uses TRBV9 and TRBJ2-7; the D gene is possibly TRBD2 (6 bases). The CDR3 has 14 residues. Trimming pared 0 bases from V and 1 base from J, leaving 8 bases between. Germline assignment: CDR1 SGDLS and CDR2 YYNGEE. The CDR3, as DNA: TGTGCCAGCAGCGTAGGGGAGGTTTCCTACGAGCAGTACTTC. Its translation is CASSVGEVSYEQYF.

CDR3 sequence: CASSSGGINQPQHF. The CDR3, as DNA: TGTGCCAGCAGTTCAGGGGGGATCAATCAGCCCCAGCATTTT. This chain links TRBV28 with TRBJ1-5; TRBD1 agrees at 7 bases. This CDR3 region has 14 residues. Germline CDR1 reads MDHEN; CDR2 reads SYDVKM. V lost 4 bases and J lost 3; bases outside the gene matches: 3.